The 22 T cell receptor beta chains reported below all come from one sample, sequenced in a study of cytomegalovirus exposure and HLA in healthy donors. 60 Vbeta and 13 Jbeta primers were used in PCR. Repertoires were generated with immunoSEQ multiplex PCR, while TCRdb's copy carries only in-frame clones and drops some. The sample holds about 120,000 clones, 70% to 85% seen once. The sample taken for sequencing was PBMCs. The receptors were gathered from a woman aged 50 to 60 in good health and CMV-seropositive.

This clone appeared a few times. The genes are TRBV6-6 and TRBJ1-5; no reliable D call. This CDR3 spans 15 amino acids. V was clipped by 4 bases and J by 2 bases, with 12 bases between them. Germline CDR1 is MNHNY and CDR2 is SVGAGI (reference sequence). In DNA, the CDR3 is TGTGCCAGCAGTTTGATCCGAGGAGGCAATCAGCCCCAGCATTTT. It translates to CASSLIRGGNQPQHF.

The genes are TRBV27 and TRBJ1-1; 9 positions agree with TRBD1. The germline V gene encodes CDR1 MNHEY and CDR2 SMNVEV (reference sequence). This CDR3 contains 15 residues. Trimming cost V 4 bases and J 13 bases; bases outside gene matches: 16. CDR3 nucleotide sequence: TGTGCCAGCAGTTCGTCCCGGACAGGGGCCTTTAGGGGTTTCTTT. This translates into CASSSSRTGAFRGFF.

This clone was observed a few times. The V and J genes are TRBV28 and TRBJ1-4; D gene ambiguous. CDR3 length equals 13 residues. Trimming took off 6 bases at V and 4 bases at J, with 9 bases between the two ends. Germline CDR1 MDHEN, CDR2 SYDVKM. CDR3 sequence (DNA): TGTGCCAGCAGAGTTTCGGTTAATGAAAAACTGTTTTTT. It specifies CASRVSVNEKLFF.

This rearrangement joins TRBV7-7 to TRBJ2-5; 9 bases align to TRBD2. The CDR3 is 15 amino acids. Germline loops: CDR1 SSHAT, CDR2 FNYEAQ (reference sequence). V shed 1 base, J shed 4 bases, and the junction held 4 bases outside the gene matches. DNA for the CDR3: TGTGCCAGCAGCTTAGGTCTAGCGGGAACAGAGACCCAGTACTTC. Translated, it gives CASSLGLAGTETQYF.

The chain links TRBV30 to TRBJ1-4, with D perhaps matching TRBD1 (5 bases). V dropped 7 bases and J dropped 0 bases, with 9 bases sitting between them. Germline assignment: CDR1 GTSNPN and CDR2 SVGIG (reference sequence). This CDR3 region has 13 residues. The CDR3 sequence: CAFSRATNEKLFF. DNA for the CDR3: TGTGCCTTTAGCAGGGCAACTAATGAAAAACTGTTTTTT.

The rearrangement joins TRBV29-1 to TRBJ2-6, with a weak D call TRBD2 (5 bases). Germline CDR1 SQVTM, CDR2 ANQGSEA. V dropped 7 bases and J dropped 8 bases, with 33 bases sitting between them. This CDR3 comprises 19 residues. The CDR3 sequence is CSAILAGRFSREWPNVLTF. CDR3 sequence (DNA): TGCAGCGCTATTTTGGCGGGCAGGTTTTCCCGAGAGTGGCCCAACGTCCTGACTTTC.

This clone was recorded a few times. The chain couples TRBV25-1 to TRBJ1-1; TRBD1 agrees at 7 bases. The V gene's germline CDR1 is MGHDK and CDR2 SYGVNS. This CDR3 comprises 14 residues. Trimming at V came to 4 bases and at J to 4 bases, leaving 6 bases not matched to a gene. Written as DNA, the CDR3 is TGTGCCAGCAGTGGGCAAGACAGGGTCACTGAAGCTTTCTTT. Translating gives CASSGQDRVTEAFF.

The J gene is TRBJ2-1, the V gene TRBV7-6, with 10 nucleotides matching TRBD1. V trimming: 3 bases; J trimming: 1 base; junction bases outside the gene matches: 3. This CDR3 has 16 amino acids. CDR1 is SGHVS and CDR2 is FNYEAQ in the germline V gene. The DNA of the CDR3 is TGTGCCAGCAGCTTTCGGACAGGGGGGTCCTACAATGAGCAGTTCTTC. This encodes CASSFRTGGSYNEQFF.

This clone was observed once. The rearrangement joins TRBV10-3 to TRBJ1-1, with D possibly being TRBD1 (6 bases). Germline CDR1 ENHRY, CDR2 SYGVKD. The CDR3 has 15 residues. V gave up 4 bases and J gave up 0 bases, with 12 bases separating them. The CDR3 DNA follows: TGTGCCATCAGTGCGGGGCAGGGGTTGAACACTGAAGCTTTCTTT. Translated: CAISAGQGLNTEAFF.

The sample holds a few counts of this clone. V usage is TRBV30 and J usage is TRBJ2-7, with D unresolved. This CDR3 comprises 12 residues. The germline V gene encodes CDR1 GTSNPN and CDR2 SVGIG (reference sequence). V was trimmed by 1 base and J by 2 bases, leaving 6 bases between them. The CDR3 here is CAWSGLTYEQYF. CDR3 coding DNA: TGTGCCTGGAGTGGACTTACCTACGAGCAGTACTTC.

The chain recombines TRBV29-1 with TRBJ2-7; 13 bases agree with TRBD2. The CDR3 runs 16 residues. The V and J ends lost 1 base and 2 bases, in that order; junction bases with no gene match: 5. Germline CDR1 SQVTM, CDR2 ANQGSEA. The chain's CDR3 is CSVEGQTSGGPYEQYF. The CDR3 coding sequence is TGCAGCGTTGAAGGCCAGACTAGCGGGGGGCCCTACGAGCAGTACTTC.

J is TRBJ1-1 and V is TRBV25-1; D is possibly TRBD1 (5 bases). V was cut by 1 base and J by 10 bases, with 16 bases left in between. The germline V gene encodes CDR1 MGHDK and CDR2 SYGVNS. The CDR3 loop spans 14 amino acids. CDR3 residues: CASSESGRVTRAFF. The CDR3 DNA sequence: TGTGCCAGCAGTGAATCCGGCAGGGTAACCCGAGCTTTCTTT. Looking up the rest from reference TRBV25-1 and TRBJ1-1 gives the full variable domain: EADIYQTPRYLVIGTGKKITLECSQTMGHDKMYWYQQDPGMELHLIHYSYGVNSTEKGDLSSESTVSRIRTEHFPLTLESARPSHTSQYLCASSESGRVTRAFFGQGTRLTVV.

V gene TRBV5-6 combines with J gene TRBJ1-1, with TRBD1 matching 8 bases. With V trimmed by 4 bases and J by 0 bases, 5 bases remained unmatched. The length of the CDR3 is 15 residues. Germline CDR1 reads SGHDT; CDR2 reads YYEEEE. CDR3 residues: CASSATGVLNTEAFF. CDR3 in DNA: TGTGCCAGCAGCGCGACAGGGGTCCTGAACACTGAAGCTTTCTTT.

V and J are TRBV5-1 and TRBJ1-2, with 10 nucleotides matching TRBD1. Germline V CDR1 and CDR2: SGHRS, YFSETQ. CDR3 length: 15 residues. V dropped 1 base and J dropped 7; count of bases not matched to a gene: 7. The CDR3 sequence: CASSLRQGAEGGYTF. The CDR3 DNA reads TGCGCCAGCAGCTTGCGACAGGGGGCTGAGGGTGGCTACACCTTC.

This clone was seen more than once but under ten times. The chain has TRBV30 and TRBJ1-5; weak D call: TRBD1 (5 bases). Trimming took 4 bases from V and 5 from J, leaving 12 bases between them. Germline CDR1 reads GTSNPN; CDR2 reads SVGIG (reference sequence). The CDR3 totals 13 residues. The CDR3 region has the DNA TGTGCCTGGACAGGCGGGGCTGATCAGCCCCAGCATTTT. Its protein is CAWTGGADQPQHF.

The CDR3 region has the DNA TGTGCCATCAGTGTTTCGGGAGGGGTTGAGGAGCAGTTCTTC. Amino acids: CAISVSGGVEEQFF. V is TRBV10-3 and J is TRBJ2-1; 8 bases line up with TRBD2. CDR3 length: 14 residues. Germline CDR1 and CDR2: ENHRY and SYGVKD. V shed 4 bases and J 10 bases; nucleotides not matched to a gene: 9.

The chain employs TRBV20-1 and TRBJ2-5; D is unresolved. Germline V gene data show CDR1 as DFQATT and CDR2 as SNEGSKA (reference sequence). The CDR3 length is 10 residues. Trimming shortened V by 6 bases and J by 0 bases, and 2 bases separated the two germline ends. The CDR3 nucleotides are TGCAGTGCCTACCAAGAGACCCAGTACTTC. Translated, it gives CSAYQETQYF.

This chain joins TRBV13 and TRBJ2-6; tentative D call: TRBD2 (5 bases). Trimming took 1 base from V and 0 from J, leaving 7 bases between them. This CDR3 is built from 16 residues. From germline, CDR1 is PRHDT and CDR2 FYEKMQ (reference sequence). The CDR3 DNA is TGTGCCAGCAGCTTAGCGGGGAGCTCTGGGGCCAACGTCCTGACTTTC. The encoded protein is CASSLAGSSGANVLTF.

This clone was detected only a few times. The CDR3 nucleotides are TGTGCCAGCAGCAAGAGAGGCAGGGGTCGCGCAGATACGCAGTATTTT. Translated: CASSKRGRGRADTQYF. The chain combines TRBV11-2 with TRBJ2-3; D is perhaps TRBD1 (6 bases). CDR1 is SGHAT and CDR2 is FQNNGV in the germline V gene. This CDR3 region has 16 residues. Trimming pared 5 bases from V and 4 bases from J, leaving 19 bases between.

The chain uses TRBV7-8 and TRBJ1-1; 10 bases line up with TRBD1. This CDR3 is 14 amino acids long. With 5 bases clipped from V and 7 bases from J, the junction kept 7 bases outside the gene matches. Germline V CDR1 and CDR2: SGHVS, FQNEAQ. This CDR3 reads CASSRTGGTVEAFF. The DNA for the CDR3 is TGTGCCAGCAGCCGGACAGGGGGGACGGTTGAAGCTTTCTTT.

The chain's CDR3 is CSGGQGDYQETQYF. CDR3 coding DNA: TGCAGCGGGGGACAGGGGGACTACCAAGAGACCCAGTACTTC. The chain couples TRBV29-1 to TRBJ2-5, with TRBD1 matching over 11 bases. V was clipped by 7 bases and J by 0 bases; unmatched bases: 4. The CDR3 totals 14 residues. In germline, CDR1 is SQVTM, CDR2 ANQGSEA.

This clone was seen a few times. The genes are TRBV2 and TRBJ1-4, with 7 bases identical to TRBD1. CDR3 length: 13 amino acids. The germline V gene encodes CDR1 SNHLY and CDR2 FYNNEI. Trimming removed 1 base from V and 10 bases from J; junction bases left unmatched: 3. CDR3 bases: TGTGCCAGCAGTGAAGGACAGGGAAGAAAACTGTTTTTT. This sequence encodes CASSEGQGRKLFF.